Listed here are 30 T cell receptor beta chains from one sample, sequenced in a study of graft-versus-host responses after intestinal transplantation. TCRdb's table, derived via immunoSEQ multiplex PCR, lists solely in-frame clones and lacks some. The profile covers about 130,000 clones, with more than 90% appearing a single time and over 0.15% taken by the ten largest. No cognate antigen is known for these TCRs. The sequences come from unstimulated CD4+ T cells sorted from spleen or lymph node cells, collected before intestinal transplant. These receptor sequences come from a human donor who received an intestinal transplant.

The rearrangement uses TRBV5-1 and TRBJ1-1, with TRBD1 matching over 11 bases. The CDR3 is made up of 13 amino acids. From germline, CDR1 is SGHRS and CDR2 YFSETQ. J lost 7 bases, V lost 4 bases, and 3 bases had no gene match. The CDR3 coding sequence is TGCGCCAGCAGCCTCGGGACAGGGGGTGAAGCTTTCTTT. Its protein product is CASSLGTGGEAFF.

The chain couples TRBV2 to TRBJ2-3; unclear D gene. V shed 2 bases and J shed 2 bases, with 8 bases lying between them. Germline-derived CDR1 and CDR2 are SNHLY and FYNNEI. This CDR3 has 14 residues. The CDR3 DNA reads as TGTGCCAGCAGTGAAACAACAAACACAGATACGCAGTATTTT. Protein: CASSETTNTDTQYF.

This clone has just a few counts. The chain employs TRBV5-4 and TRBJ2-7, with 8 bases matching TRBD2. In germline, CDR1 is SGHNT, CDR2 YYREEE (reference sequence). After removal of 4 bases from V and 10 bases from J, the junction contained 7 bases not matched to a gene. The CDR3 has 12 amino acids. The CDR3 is CASSAGLAEQYF. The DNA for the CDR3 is TGTGCCAGCAGCGCAGGACTAGCAGAACAGTACTTC.

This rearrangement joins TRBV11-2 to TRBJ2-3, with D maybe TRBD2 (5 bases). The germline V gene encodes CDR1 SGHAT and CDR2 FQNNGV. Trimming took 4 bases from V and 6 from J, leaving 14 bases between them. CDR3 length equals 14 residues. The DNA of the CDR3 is TGTGCCAGCAGCTACGGGAAGTGGTCTGATACGCAGTATTTT. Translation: CASSYGKWSDTQYF.

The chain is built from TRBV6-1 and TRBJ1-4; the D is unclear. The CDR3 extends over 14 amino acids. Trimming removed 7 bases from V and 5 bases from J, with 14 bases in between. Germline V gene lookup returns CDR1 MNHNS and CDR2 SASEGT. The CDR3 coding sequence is TGTGCCAGCACCCGAGACCCTTCCAATGAAAAACTGTTTTTT. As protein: CASTRDPSNEKLFF.

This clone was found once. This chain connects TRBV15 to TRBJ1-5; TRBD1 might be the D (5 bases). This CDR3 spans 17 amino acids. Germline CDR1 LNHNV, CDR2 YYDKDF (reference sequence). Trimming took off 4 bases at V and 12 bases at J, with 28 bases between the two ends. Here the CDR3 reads CATSTGGGGARWPDQHF. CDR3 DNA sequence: TGTGCCACCAGCACGGGCGGAGGAGGGGCGAGGTGGCCGGACCAGCATTTT.

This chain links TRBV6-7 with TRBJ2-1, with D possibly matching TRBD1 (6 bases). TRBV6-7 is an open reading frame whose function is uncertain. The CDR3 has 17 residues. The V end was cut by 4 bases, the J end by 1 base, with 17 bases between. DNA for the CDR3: TGTGCCAGCAGTTTTGAGGTTTTGGGGGCTTCCTACAATGAGCAGTTCTTC. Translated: CASSFEVLGASYNEQFF.

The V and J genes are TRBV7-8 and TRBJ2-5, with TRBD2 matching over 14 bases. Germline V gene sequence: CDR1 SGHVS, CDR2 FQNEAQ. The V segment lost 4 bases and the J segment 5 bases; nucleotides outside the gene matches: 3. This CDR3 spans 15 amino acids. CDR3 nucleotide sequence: TGTGCCAGCAGCTCGGGACTAGCGGGGGTCGAGACCCAGTACTTC. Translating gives CASSSGLAGVETQYF. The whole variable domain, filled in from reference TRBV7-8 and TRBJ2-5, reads GAGVSQSPRYKVAKRGQDVALRCDPISGHVSLFWYQQALGQGPEFLTYFQNEAQLDKSGLPSDRFFAERPEGSVSTLKIQRTQQEDSAVYLCASSSGLAGVETQYFGPGTRLLVL.

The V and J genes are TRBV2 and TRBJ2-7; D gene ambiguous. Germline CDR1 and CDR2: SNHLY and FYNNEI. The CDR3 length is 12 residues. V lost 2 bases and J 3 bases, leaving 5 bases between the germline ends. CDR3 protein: CASSERSYEQYF. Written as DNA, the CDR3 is TGTGCCAGCAGTGAAAGAAGCTACGAGCAGTACTTC.

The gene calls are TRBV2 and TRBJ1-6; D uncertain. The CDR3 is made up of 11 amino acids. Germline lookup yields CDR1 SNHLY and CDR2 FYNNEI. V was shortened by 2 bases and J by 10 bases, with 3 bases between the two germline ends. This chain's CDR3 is CASSEHSPLHF. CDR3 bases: TGTGCCAGCAGTGAACACTCACCCCTCCACTTT.

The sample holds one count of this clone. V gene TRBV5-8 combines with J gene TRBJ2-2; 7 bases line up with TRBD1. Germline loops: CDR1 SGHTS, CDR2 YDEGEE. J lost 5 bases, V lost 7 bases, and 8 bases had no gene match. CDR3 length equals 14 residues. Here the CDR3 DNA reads TGTGCCAGCCATCGGGGCAGGGGGACCGGGGAGCTGTTTTTT. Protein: CASHRGRGTGELFF.

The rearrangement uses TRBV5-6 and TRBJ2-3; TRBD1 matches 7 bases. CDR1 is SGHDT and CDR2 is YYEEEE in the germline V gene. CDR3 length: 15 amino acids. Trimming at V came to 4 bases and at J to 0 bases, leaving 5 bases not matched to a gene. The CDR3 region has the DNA TGTGCCAGCAGCGTGGGACAGATCAGCACAGATACGCAGTATTTT. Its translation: CASSVGQISTDTQYF.

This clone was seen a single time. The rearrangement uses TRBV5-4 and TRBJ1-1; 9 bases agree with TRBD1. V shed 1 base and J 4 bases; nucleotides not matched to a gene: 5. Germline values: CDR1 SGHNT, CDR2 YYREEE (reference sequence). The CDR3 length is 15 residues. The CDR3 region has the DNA TGTGCCAGCAGCTTGAGGGACAGGGAGAGCACTGAAGCTTTCTTT. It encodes CASSLRDRESTEAFF.

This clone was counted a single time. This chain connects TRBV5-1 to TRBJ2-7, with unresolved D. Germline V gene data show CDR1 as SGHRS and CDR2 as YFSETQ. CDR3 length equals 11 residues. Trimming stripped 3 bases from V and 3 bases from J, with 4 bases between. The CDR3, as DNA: TGCGCCAGCAGCTCAGACTACGAGCAGTACTTC. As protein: CASSSDYEQYF.

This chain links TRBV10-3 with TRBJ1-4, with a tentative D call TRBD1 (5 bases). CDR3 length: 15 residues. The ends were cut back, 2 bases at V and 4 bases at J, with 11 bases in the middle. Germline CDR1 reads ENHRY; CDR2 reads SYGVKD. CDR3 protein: CAISEADKGNEKLFF. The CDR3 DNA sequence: TGTGCCATCAGTGAGGCGGACAAGGGTAATGAAAAACTGTTTTTT.

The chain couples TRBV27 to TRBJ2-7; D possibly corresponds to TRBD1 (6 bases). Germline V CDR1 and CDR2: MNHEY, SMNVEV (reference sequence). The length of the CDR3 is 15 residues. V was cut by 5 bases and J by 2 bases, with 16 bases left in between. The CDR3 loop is CASSAGDTIPYEQYF. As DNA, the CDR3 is TGTGCCAGCAGTGCCGGGGACACGATTCCCTACGAGCAGTACTTC.

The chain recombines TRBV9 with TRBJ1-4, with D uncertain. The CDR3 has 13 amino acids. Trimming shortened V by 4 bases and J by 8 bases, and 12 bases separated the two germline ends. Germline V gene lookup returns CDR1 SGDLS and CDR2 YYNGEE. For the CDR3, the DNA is TGTGCCAGCAGCCCCTCGGGTCGGGAAAAACTGTTTTTT. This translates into CASSPSGREKLFF.

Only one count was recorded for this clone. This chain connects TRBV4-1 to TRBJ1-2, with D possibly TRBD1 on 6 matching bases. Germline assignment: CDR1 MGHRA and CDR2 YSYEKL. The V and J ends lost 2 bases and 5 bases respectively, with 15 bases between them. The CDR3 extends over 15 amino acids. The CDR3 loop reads CASSQITQGLYGYTF. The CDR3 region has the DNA TGCGCCAGCAGCCAAATCACACAGGGCCTTTATGGCTACACCTTC.

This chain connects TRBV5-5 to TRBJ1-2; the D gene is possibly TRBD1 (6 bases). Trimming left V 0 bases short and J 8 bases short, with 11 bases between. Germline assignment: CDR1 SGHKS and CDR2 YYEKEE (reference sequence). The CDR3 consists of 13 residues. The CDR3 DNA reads TGTGCCAGCAGCTTGGAGGGGCAGGGGGGCTACACCTTC. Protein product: CASSLEGQGGYTF.

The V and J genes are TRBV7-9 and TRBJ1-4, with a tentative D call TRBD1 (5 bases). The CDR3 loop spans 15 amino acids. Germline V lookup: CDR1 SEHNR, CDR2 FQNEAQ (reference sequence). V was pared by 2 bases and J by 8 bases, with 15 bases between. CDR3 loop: CASSLFGSGKEKLFF. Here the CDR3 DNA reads TGTGCCAGCAGCTTATTCGGCTCAGGGAAGGAAAAACTGTTTTTT.

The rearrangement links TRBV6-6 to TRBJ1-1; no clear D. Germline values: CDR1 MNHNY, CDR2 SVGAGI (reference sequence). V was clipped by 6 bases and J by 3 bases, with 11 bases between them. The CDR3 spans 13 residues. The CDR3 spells CASRFDGYTEAFF. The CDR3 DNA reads TGTGCCAGCAGGTTTGACGGGTACACTGAAGCTTTCTTT.

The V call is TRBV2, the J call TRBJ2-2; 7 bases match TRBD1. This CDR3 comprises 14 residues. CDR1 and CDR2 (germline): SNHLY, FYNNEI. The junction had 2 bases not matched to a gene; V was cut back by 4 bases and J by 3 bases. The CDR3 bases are TGTGCCAGCAGTGGACAGGGCCACACCGGGGAGCTGTTTTTT. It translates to CASSGQGHTGELFF.

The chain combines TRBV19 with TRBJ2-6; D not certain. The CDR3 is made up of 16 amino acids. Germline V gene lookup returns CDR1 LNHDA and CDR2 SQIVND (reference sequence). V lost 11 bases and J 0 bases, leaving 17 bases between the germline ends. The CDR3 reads CAGGSRSHSGANVLTF. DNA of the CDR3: TGTGCCGGTGGGTCCAGGTCACACTCTGGGGCCAACGTCCTGACTTTC.

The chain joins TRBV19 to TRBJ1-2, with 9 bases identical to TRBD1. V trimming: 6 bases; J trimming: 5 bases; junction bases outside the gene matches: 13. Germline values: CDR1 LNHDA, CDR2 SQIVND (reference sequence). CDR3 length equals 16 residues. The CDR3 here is CASSVGLTGGLYGYTF. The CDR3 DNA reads TGTGCCAGTAGCGTCGGATTGACAGGGGGACTTTATGGCTACACCTTC.

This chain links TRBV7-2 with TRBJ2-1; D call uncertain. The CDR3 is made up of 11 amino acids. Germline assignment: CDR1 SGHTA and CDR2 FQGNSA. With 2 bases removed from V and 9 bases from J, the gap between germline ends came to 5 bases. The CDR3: CASSLRSEQFF. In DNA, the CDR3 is TGTGCCAGCAGCTTACGTTCTGAGCAGTTCTTC.

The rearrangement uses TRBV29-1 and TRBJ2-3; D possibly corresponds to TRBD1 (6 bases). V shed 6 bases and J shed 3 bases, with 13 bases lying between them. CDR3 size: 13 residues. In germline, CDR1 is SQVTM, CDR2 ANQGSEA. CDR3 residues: CSVRGRFTDTQYF. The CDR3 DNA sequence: TGCAGCGTCAGGGGAAGATTTACAGATACGCAGTATTTT.

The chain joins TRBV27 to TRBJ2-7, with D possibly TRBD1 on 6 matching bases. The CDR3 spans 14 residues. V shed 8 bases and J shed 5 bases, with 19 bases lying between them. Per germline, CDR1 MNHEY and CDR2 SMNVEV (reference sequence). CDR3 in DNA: TGTGCCAGCCGCAGCAGGGGAGTTAGAGACGAGCAGTACTTC. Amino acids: CASRSRGVRDEQYF.

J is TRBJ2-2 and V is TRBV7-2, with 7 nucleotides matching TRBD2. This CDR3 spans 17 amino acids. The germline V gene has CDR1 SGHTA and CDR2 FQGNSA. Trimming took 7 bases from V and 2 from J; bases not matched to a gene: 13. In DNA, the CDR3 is TGTGCCAGCACCTCAAGGGCCAGCGGGGAAAACACCGGGGAGCTGTTTTTT. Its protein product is CASTSRASGENTGELFF.

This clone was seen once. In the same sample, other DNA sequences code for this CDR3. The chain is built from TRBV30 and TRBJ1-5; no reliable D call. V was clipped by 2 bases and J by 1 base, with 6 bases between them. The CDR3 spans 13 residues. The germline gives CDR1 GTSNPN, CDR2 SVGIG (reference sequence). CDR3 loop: CAWSPRSNQPQHF. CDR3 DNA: TGTGCCTGGAGTCCACGAAGCAATCAGCCCCAGCATTTT.

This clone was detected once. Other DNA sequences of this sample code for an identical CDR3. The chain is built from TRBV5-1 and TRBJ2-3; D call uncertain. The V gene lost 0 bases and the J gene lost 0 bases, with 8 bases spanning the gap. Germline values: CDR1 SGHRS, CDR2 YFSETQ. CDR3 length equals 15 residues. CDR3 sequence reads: CASSLGGSSTDTQYF. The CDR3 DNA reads TGCGCCAGCAGCTTGGGGGGATCTAGCACAGATACGCAGTATTTT.